The 25 T cell receptor beta chains presented below share a single source sample, sequenced in a study of vaccination and CD4 T cells after COVID-19. Their antigens are not known. Treatment reported: approximately 10-day PBMC culture with coronavirus spike peptide pools or control peptides (ViraFEST assay). The collection of CD4+ T cells from the unexposed donor took place before the COVID-19 pandemic (2011-2018). The Oncomine TCR Beta short-read assay sequenced DNA from cultured CD4+ T cells. TCRdb redid the calling of the PCR reads with MiXCR, one entry per CDR3 protein. The table has thousands of distinct CDR3 sequences, less than 65% seen once; the top ten hold around 25%. Sequenced input: CD4+ T cells from blood, cultured in vitro. All receptors derive from a human donor in good health.

V usage is TRBV20-1 and J usage is TRBJ2-1; D is unresolved. Looked up from germline, CDR1 is DFQATT and CDR2 is SNEGSKA (reference sequence). This CDR3 is built from 11 residues. The CDR3 loop reads CGYRVVGEQFF. DNA for the CDR3: TGCGGGTACCGAGTTGTCGGTGAGCAGTTCTTC.

This chain connects TRBV6-1 to TRBJ2-5; 8 nucleotides line up with TRBD2. J lost 5 bases, V lost 7 bases, and 12 bases had no gene match. Germline CDR1 is MNHNS and CDR2 is SASEGT. This CDR3 is built from 15 residues. The CDR3 bases are TGTGCCAGCAATCCCAACGGGGGGGGCGGCGAGACCCAGTACTTC. Protein product: CASNPNGGGGETQYF.

The chain joins TRBV19 to TRBJ2-3; 7 nucleotides line up with TRBD2. V was pared by 8 bases and J by 6 bases, with 8 bases of the junction left unmatched. The germline gives CDR1 LNHDA, CDR2 SQIVND (reference sequence). This CDR3 is built from 13 residues. The CDR3 coding sequence is TGTGCCAGTGAAAGCGGGGCTTTGGATACGCAGTATTTT. This gives the protein CASESGALDTQYF.

The rearrangement uses TRBV4-3 and TRBJ1-2, with D unclear. V was trimmed by 3 bases and J by 6 bases, leaving 14 bases between them. The germline gives CDR1 LGHNA, CDR2 YSLEER. The CDR3 consists of 14 residues. As DNA, the CDR3 is TGCGCCAGCAGCCAGAGTGGAGACAACGATGGCTACACCTTC. This encodes CASSQSGDNDGYTF.

The chain joins TRBV24-1 to TRBJ2-1, with TRBD1 matching over 9 bases. Germline CDR1 reads KGHDR; CDR2 reads SFDVKD. Trimming took 5 bases from V and 8 from J; bases not matched to a gene: 6. This CDR3 has 14 residues. The CDR3 DNA sequence: TGTGCCACCAGTGGTGGACAGGGGAGAGATGAGCAGTTCTTC. Translating gives CATSGGQGRDEQFF.

This chain links TRBV11-2 with TRBJ2-1; TRBD1 agrees at 9 bases. Germline loops: CDR1 SGHAT, CDR2 FQNNGV. The V gene end was trimmed by 5 bases and the J gene end by 8 bases; junction bases not matched to a gene: 25. This CDR3 region has 20 residues. CDR3 DNA sequence: TGTGCCAGCAGCCCCTTCCGGGACAGGGTCCCCCTCCGGTCTAGCTATGAGCAGTTCTTC. As protein: CASSPFRDRVPLRSSYEQFF.

The chain recombines TRBV18 with TRBJ1-6; D is perhaps TRBD1 (6 bases). Germline-derived CDR1 and CDR2 are KGHSH and LQKENI. CDR3 length equals 15 residues. V was shortened by 2 bases and J by 6 bases, with 11 bases between the two germline ends. The CDR3 is CASSPTDSVNSPLHF. For the CDR3, the DNA is TGTGCCAGCTCACCAACGGACAGTGTTAATTCACCCCTCCACTTT.

The rearrangement uses TRBV18 and TRBJ2-3; 7 nucleotides agree with TRBD2. CDR1 and CDR2 (germline): KGHSH, LQKENI. The trim removed 3 bases at V and 6 bases at J, leaving 0 bases unmatched. CDR3 length equals 12 residues. The CDR3 spells CASSPTSDTQYF. The CDR3 nucleotides read TGTGCCAGCTCACCGACTAGCGATACGCAGTATTTT.

V and J are TRBV6-5 and TRBJ2-3; either TRBD1 or TRBD2 may supply D (6 bases each). V shed 0 bases and J shed 2 bases, with 15 bases lying between them. This CDR3 spans 17 amino acids. Germline lookup yields CDR1 MNHEY and CDR2 SVGAGI. The CDR3 nucleotides read TGTGCCAGCAGTTACTCGAGGGGGAGGAGTCCCACAGATACGCAGTATTTT. It is translated as CASSYSRGRSPTDTQYF.

The chain couples TRBV6-1 to TRBJ2-3, with 13 bases fitting TRBD2. V trimming: 6 bases; J trimming: 0 bases; junction bases outside the gene matches: 6. Germline assignment: CDR1 MNHNS and CDR2 SASEGT. This CDR3 is 17 amino acids long. The CDR3 DNA sequence: TGTGCCAGCAGACGGACTAGCGGGGGCCTTAGCACAGATACGCAGTATTTT. It translates to CASRRTSGGLSTDTQYF.

The chain uses TRBV7-8 and TRBJ2-2, with 7 positions matching TRBD2. The CDR3 loop spans 14 amino acids. Germline CDR1 and CDR2: SGHVS and FQNEAQ. V gave up 5 bases and J gave up 7 bases; unmatched junction bases: 7. The CDR3 is CASSPRGGIGELFF. DNA for the CDR3: TGTGCCAGCAGCCCACGGGGAGGGATCGGGGAGCTGTTTTTT. Using reference TRBV7-8 and TRBJ2-2 for the parts outside the CDR3, the full variable domain is GAGVSQSPRYKVAKRGQDVALRCDPISGHVSLFWYQQALGQGPEFLTYFQNEAQLDKSGLPSDRFFAERPEGSVSTLKIQRTQQEDSAVYLCASSPRGGIGELFFGEGSRLTVL.

The chain has TRBV19 and TRBJ2-7; D possibly corresponds to TRBD2 (6 bases). Germline-derived CDR1 and CDR2 are LNHDA and SQIVND (reference sequence). The V and J ends lost 5 bases and 0 bases respectively, with 14 bases between them. The CDR3 has 15 residues. This chain's CDR3 is CASSASSGASYEQYF. CDR3 nucleotide sequence: TGTGCCAGTAGTGCGTCATCGGGAGCCTCCTACGAGCAGTACTTC.

The chain combines TRBV6-2 or TRBV6-3 with TRBJ1-1; no definite D call. Germline loops: CDR1 MNHEY, CDR2 SVGEGT. The V end was cut by 5 bases, the J end by 2 bases, with 9 bases between. This CDR3 spans 13 amino acids. This CDR3 reads CASSPPINTEAFF. The CDR3 DNA follows: TGTGCCAGCAGTCCCCCAATCAACACTGAAGCTTTCTTT.

The chain has TRBV2 and TRBJ2-7; 11 nucleotides align to TRBD1. This CDR3 comprises 13 residues. Germline V gene data show CDR1 as SNHLY and CDR2 as FYNNEI. V was clipped by 7 bases and J by 7 bases; unmatched bases: 6. CDR3 region: CASIRDRGGEQYF. CDR3 in DNA: TGTGCCAGCATCCGGGACAGGGGGGGAGAGCAGTACTTC.

The rearrangement links TRBV6-1 to TRBJ1-5; TRBD1 agrees at 7 bases. This CDR3 contains 15 residues. V lost 6 bases and J lost 6; bases outside the gene matches: 11. Looked up from germline, CDR1 is MNHNS and CDR2 is SASEGT. Written as DNA, the CDR3 is TGTGCCAGCAGAATAAGACAGGGTTTCGGTCAGCCCCAGCATTTT. Its translation: CASRIRQGFGQPQHF.

V gene TRBV5-1 combines with J gene TRBJ1-2; D uncertain. V was pared by 0 bases and J by 8 bases, with 14 bases between. Germline CDR1 SGHRS, CDR2 YFSETQ. The CDR3 totals 14 residues. The CDR3 region has the DNA TGCGCCAGCAGCTTGGATCTGGAGCCTAGGGGCTACACCTTC. This gives the protein CASSLDLEPRGYTF. Using reference TRBV5-1 and TRBJ1-2 for the parts outside the CDR3, the full variable domain is KAGVTQTPRYLIKTRGQQVTLSCSPISGHRSVSWYQQTPGQGLQFLFEYFSETQRNKGNFPGRFSGRQFSNSRSEMNVSTLELGDSALYLCASSLDLEPRGYTFGSGTRLTVV.

This clonotype was observed a handful of times. This chain joins TRBV20-1 and TRBJ1-5; D is perhaps TRBD1 (5 bases). There are 13 residues in the CDR3. The V and J ends lost 3 bases and 5 bases respectively, with 11 bases between them. The V gene's germline CDR1 is DFQATT and CDR2 SNEGSKA (reference sequence). CDR3 nucleotides: TGCAGTGCTAGTCTACAGGTTGATCAGCCCCAGCATTTT. Translating gives CSASLQVDQPQHF.

The chain combines TRBV10-3 with TRBJ2-6, with D tentatively TRBD2 (8 bases). Germline V CDR1 and CDR2: ENHRY, SYGVKD. The CDR3 has 19 residues. V was clipped by 10 bases and J by 1 base, with 26 bases between them. Here the CDR3 reads CATRRGGGQQPSGANVLTF. As DNA, the CDR3 is TGTGCCACGCGACGGGGGGGGGGACAGCAACCTTCTGGGGCCAACGTCCTGACTTTC.

This clonotype has just a few counts. The V gene is TRBV15, the J gene TRBJ1-2, with TRBD1 matching over 7 bases. Germline V lookup: CDR1 LNHNV, CDR2 YYDKDF (reference sequence). The CDR3 totals 14 residues. The J segment lost 4 bases and the V segment lost 5 bases, leaving 7 bases of the junction unmatched. The DNA for the CDR3 is TGTGCCACCAGCGGATGGGACAGCCGCTATGGCTACACCTTC. As protein: CATSGWDSRYGYTF.

V gene TRBV11-2 combines with J gene TRBJ1-2; TRBD1 agrees at 8 bases. This CDR3 region has 16 residues. Per germline, CDR1 SGHAT and CDR2 FQNNGV. V shed 1 base and J 8 bases; nucleotides not matched to a gene: 12. CDR3: CASSLAGWTGIGGYTF. CDR3 DNA: TGTGCCAGCAGCTTAGCGGGGTGGACAGGGATTGGGGGCTACACCTTC. The complete variable domain, with remaining parts taken from reference TRBV11-2 and TRBJ1-2, reads EAGVAQSPRYKIIEKRQSVAFWCNPISGHATLYWYQQILGQGPKLLIQFQNNGVVDDSQLPKDRFSAERLKGVDSTLKIQPAKLEDSAVYLCASSLAGWTGIGGYTFGSGTRLTVV.

The genes are TRBV30 and TRBJ2-7; no clear D gene. V shed 1 base and J shed 7 bases, with 11 bases lying between them. CDR3 length equals 12 residues. The germline V gene encodes CDR1 GTSNPN and CDR2 SVGIG (reference sequence). Here the CDR3 reads CAWSATVGEQYF. The CDR3 nucleotides are TGTGCCTGGAGTGCCACCGTGGGGGAGCAGTACTTC.

The rearrangement joins TRBV20-1 to TRBJ1-1, with 7 bases aligning to TRBD1. The length of the CDR3 is 15 residues. V was pared by 1 base and J by 0 bases, with 5 bases of the junction left unmatched. Germline values: CDR1 DFQATT, CDR2 SNEGSKA (reference sequence). The CDR3 region has the DNA TGCAGTGCTAGAGGGGACAGTATTATGAACACTGAAGCTTTCTTT. It encodes CSARGDSIMNTEAFF.

This chain links TRBV11-1 with TRBJ2-1; TRBD2 matches 8 bases. Trimming removed 2 bases from V and 7 bases from J; junction bases left unmatched: 10. The V gene's germline CDR1 is SGHAT and CDR2 FQDESV (reference sequence). This CDR3 contains 16 residues. CDR3 bases: TGTGCCAGCAGCTTATCCCCGGGAGGGGCTGGGAATGAGCAGTTCTTC. Its translation is CASSLSPGGAGNEQFF. The whole variable domain, filled in from reference TRBV11-1 and TRBJ2-1, reads EAEVAQSPRYKITEKSQAVAFWCDPISGHATLYWYRQILGQGPELLVQFQDESVVDDSQLPKDRFSAERLKGVDSTLKIQPAELGDSAMYLCASSLSPGGAGNEQFFGPGTRLTVL.

V usage is TRBV12-3 or TRBV12-4 and J usage is TRBJ2-7, with 8 bases identical to TRBD2. V trimming: 5 bases; J trimming: 0 bases; junction bases outside the gene matches: 15. The CDR3 totals 18 residues. CDR3 in DNA: TGTGCCAGCAGTACCCAGAAACTAGCGGTCAGGAGCTCCTACGAGCAGTACTTC. The encoded protein is CASSTQKLAVRSSYEQYF.

This sequence joins TRBV7-4 and TRBJ2-7, with D tentatively TRBD1 (6 bases). Germline V CDR1 and CDR2: SGHVT, SQSDAQ. V shed 6 bases and J shed 4 bases, with 13 bases lying between them. This CDR3 spans 13 amino acids. The CDR3 sequence is CASSLIQGYEQYF. The CDR3 coding sequence is TGTGCCAGCAGTTTAATCCAGGGGTACGAGCAGTACTTC.